Listed here are 28 T cell receptor beta chains from one sample, sequenced in a study of CXCR3-negative and CXCR3-positive naive CD8 T cells. UMI-labeled 5' RACE yielded the TRB cDNA libraries. TCRdb derives one entry per CDR3 protein from the 5' RACE reads, leaving out DNA. Its listing shows some 130,000 distinct CDR3 sequences. The source material was naive CXCR3- CD8+ T cells from blood. Subset here: CD45RO-CCR7+CD27+CD95- naive CD8+ T cells lacking CXCR3 (TNR3-). The receptors stem from a human donor in good health. Some clones in this sample may be carry-over from other donors' samples.

This rearrangement joins TRBV19 to TRBJ2-1; TCRdb selects TRBD1, and the lack of DNA leaves this call unchecked. The germline V gene has CDR1 LNHDA and CDR2 SQIVND (reference sequence). The CDR3 spans 13 residues. This CDR3 is CASRWTGYNEQFF.

The rearrangement joins TRBV7-8 to TRBJ2-7; TCRdb calls TRBD1, which cannot be checked without DNA. CDR1 is SGHVS, CDR2 FQNEAQ, per germline. This CDR3 has 14 residues. The CDR3 protein is CASSYYGAVYEQYF.

The rearrangement links TRBV5-6 to TRBJ2-5; the TCRdb call, TRBD1, lacks DNA for checking. From germline, CDR1 is SGHDT and CDR2 YYEEEE. This CDR3 is 17 amino acids long. The CDR3 region is CASSPGSLDVGQETQYF.

The rearrangement uses TRBV6-2 or TRBV6-3 and TRBJ2-7; TCRdb's assignment of TRBD1 cannot be checked, as there is no DNA. This CDR3 comprises 14 residues. The germline V gene has CDR1 MNHEY and CDR2 SVGEGT. Here the CDR3 reads CASSPSQVSYEQYF.

The J gene is TRBJ2-4, the V gene TRBV4-3; TCRdb's D call of TRBD2 is untestable without DNA. This CDR3 is 18 amino acids long. CDR1 and CDR2 (germline): LGHNA, YSLEER. The CDR3 sequence: CASSQEWIAGGSENIQYF.

The chain has TRBV12-3 or TRBV12-4 and TRBJ2-1. CDR3 length: 14 amino acids. CDR3 region: CASRERLSYNEQFF.

The rearrangement uses TRBV3-1 and TRBJ2-7. Germline lookup yields CDR1 LGHDT and CDR2 YNNKEL (reference sequence). This CDR3 is built from 14 residues. CDR3 loop: CASSQVFKVNEQYF.

The chain links TRBV29-1 to TRBJ2-2; with no DNA, the TCRdb D assignment of TRBD1 cannot be verified. CDR1 is SQVTM, CDR2 ANQGSEA, per germline. The CDR3 runs to 12 residues. CDR3: CSVEGATGQLFF.

This chain connects TRBV7-8 to TRBJ2-3; TCRdb's D gene call, TRBD1, goes unchecked for lack of DNA. This CDR3 comprises 15 residues. CDR1 is SGHVS and CDR2 is FQNEAQ in the germline V gene. This CDR3 is CASTLAGGYADTQYF.

The chain has TRBV4-3 and TRBJ2-2; there is no DNA to check the TCRdb D call of TRBD1. The CDR3 spans 16 residues. Germline values: CDR1 LGHNA, CDR2 YSLEER. This CDR3 is CASSQDLRGFGGELFF.

The chain joins TRBV4-2 to TRBJ2-1. The CDR3 spans 12 residues. Germline V CDR1 and CDR2: LGHNA, YNFKEQ. CDR3 protein: CASSQDAREQFF.

V is TRBV28 and J is TRBJ1-1; the TCRdb call, TRBD1, lacks DNA for checking. The CDR3 runs to 13 residues. Germline CDR1 and CDR2: MDHEN and SYDVKM. CDR3 residues: CASLWGGVTEAFF.

V is TRBV3-2 and J is TRBJ2-7; the TCRdb call, TRBD1, lacks DNA for checking. TRBV3-2 is a pseudogene segment. The length of the CDR3 is 16 residues. The CDR3 loop reads CASSETGTSSSYEQYF.

This chain uses TRBV28 with TRBJ2-2; TCRdb's D gene call, TRBD2, goes unchecked for lack of DNA. Looked up from germline, CDR1 is MDHEN and CDR2 is SYDVKM. The CDR3 consists of 16 residues. CDR3 loop: CASSWDLARATGELFF.

The rearrangement links TRBV28 to TRBJ2-3; TCRdb proposes TRBD2, but this gene call is untestable without DNA. The CDR3 extends over 19 amino acids. The V gene's germline CDR1 is MDHEN and CDR2 SYDVKM. This chain's CDR3 is CASSTPLIGGAGDTDTQYF.

The J gene is TRBJ2-7, the V gene TRBV11-2; TCRdb designates TRBD1, a call that cannot be tested without DNA. The CDR3 has 14 amino acids. CDR1 and CDR2 (germline): SGHAT, FQNNGV. The CDR3 here is CASSFSGGAYEQYF.

The chain recombines TRBV7-8 with TRBJ2-5; TCRdb gives TRBD1 as the D gene, but with no DNA this cannot be confirmed. CDR1 SGHVS and CDR2 FQNEAQ come from the germline V gene. The length of the CDR3 is 16 residues. CDR3 protein: CASSLVGPPLQETQYF.

The J gene is TRBJ2-7, the V gene TRBV12-3 or TRBV12-4. The CDR3 totals 11 residues. CDR3 residues: CASSFKYEQYF.

The chain has TRBV10-1 and TRBJ1-5; the TCRdb D gene call, TRBD1, has no DNA to confirm it. This CDR3 region has 15 residues. Germline values: CDR1 WNHNN, CDR2 SYGVQD (reference sequence). CDR3 sequence reads: CATHGTGNADQPQHF.

The gene calls are TRBV7-9 and TRBJ1-1; as DNA is missing, the TRBD1 call by TCRdb cannot be tested. There are 15 residues in the CDR3. Germline CDR1 is SEHNR and CDR2 is FQNEAQ (reference sequence). CDR3 amino acids: CASSPDTTYDTEAFF.

The CDR3 protein is CASSESRLARYNEQFF. The chain combines TRBV2 with TRBJ2-1; TCRdb lists TRBD2, though no DNA is available to test this call. The CDR3 has 16 amino acids. Germline CDR1 reads SNHLY; CDR2 reads FYNNEI.

Here the CDR3 reads CASRTGLWSTDTQYF. The chain recombines TRBV28 with TRBJ2-3; there is no DNA to check the TCRdb D call of TRBD1. The CDR3 runs to 15 residues. Per germline, CDR1 MDHEN and CDR2 SYDVKM.

The chain links TRBV29-1 to TRBJ1-2; TCRdb's assignment of TRBD1 cannot be checked, as there is no DNA. The CDR3 is 14 residues long. CDR1 is SQVTM and CDR2 is ANQGSEA in the germline V gene. This chain's CDR3 is CSVRGDSSIYGYTF.

The rearrangement links TRBV27 to TRBJ1-1. Germline V lookup: CDR1 MNHEY, CDR2 SMNVEV (reference sequence). The CDR3 totals 13 residues. The CDR3: CASSFEVSTEAFF.

The V and J genes are TRBV3-1 and TRBJ2-1; the D call from TCRdb, TRBD2, cannot be confirmed without DNA. Per germline, CDR1 LGHDT and CDR2 YNNKEL (reference sequence). There are 17 residues in the CDR3. CDR3 residues: CASRGDASGGNYNEQFF.

J is TRBJ1-5 and V is TRBV3-1. From germline, CDR1 is LGHDT and CDR2 YNNKEL (reference sequence). This CDR3 is 12 amino acids long. The CDR3 sequence: CASSDSNQPQHF.

V is TRBV6-2 or TRBV6-3 and J is TRBJ2-7; checking the TCRdb D call of TRBD2 is not possible without DNA. Germline CDR1 is MNHEY and CDR2 is SVGEGT. The CDR3 covers 14 residues. CDR3 sequence reads: CASTSGAVTYEQYF.

The chain uses TRBV6-4 and TRBJ2-1; TCRdb indicates TRBD2, and absent DNA this call remains unverified. Germline V gene lookup returns CDR1 MRHNA and CDR2 SNTAGT. The CDR3 sequence is 17 residues long. CDR3 in amino acids: CASSPRLAGGQHNEQFF.